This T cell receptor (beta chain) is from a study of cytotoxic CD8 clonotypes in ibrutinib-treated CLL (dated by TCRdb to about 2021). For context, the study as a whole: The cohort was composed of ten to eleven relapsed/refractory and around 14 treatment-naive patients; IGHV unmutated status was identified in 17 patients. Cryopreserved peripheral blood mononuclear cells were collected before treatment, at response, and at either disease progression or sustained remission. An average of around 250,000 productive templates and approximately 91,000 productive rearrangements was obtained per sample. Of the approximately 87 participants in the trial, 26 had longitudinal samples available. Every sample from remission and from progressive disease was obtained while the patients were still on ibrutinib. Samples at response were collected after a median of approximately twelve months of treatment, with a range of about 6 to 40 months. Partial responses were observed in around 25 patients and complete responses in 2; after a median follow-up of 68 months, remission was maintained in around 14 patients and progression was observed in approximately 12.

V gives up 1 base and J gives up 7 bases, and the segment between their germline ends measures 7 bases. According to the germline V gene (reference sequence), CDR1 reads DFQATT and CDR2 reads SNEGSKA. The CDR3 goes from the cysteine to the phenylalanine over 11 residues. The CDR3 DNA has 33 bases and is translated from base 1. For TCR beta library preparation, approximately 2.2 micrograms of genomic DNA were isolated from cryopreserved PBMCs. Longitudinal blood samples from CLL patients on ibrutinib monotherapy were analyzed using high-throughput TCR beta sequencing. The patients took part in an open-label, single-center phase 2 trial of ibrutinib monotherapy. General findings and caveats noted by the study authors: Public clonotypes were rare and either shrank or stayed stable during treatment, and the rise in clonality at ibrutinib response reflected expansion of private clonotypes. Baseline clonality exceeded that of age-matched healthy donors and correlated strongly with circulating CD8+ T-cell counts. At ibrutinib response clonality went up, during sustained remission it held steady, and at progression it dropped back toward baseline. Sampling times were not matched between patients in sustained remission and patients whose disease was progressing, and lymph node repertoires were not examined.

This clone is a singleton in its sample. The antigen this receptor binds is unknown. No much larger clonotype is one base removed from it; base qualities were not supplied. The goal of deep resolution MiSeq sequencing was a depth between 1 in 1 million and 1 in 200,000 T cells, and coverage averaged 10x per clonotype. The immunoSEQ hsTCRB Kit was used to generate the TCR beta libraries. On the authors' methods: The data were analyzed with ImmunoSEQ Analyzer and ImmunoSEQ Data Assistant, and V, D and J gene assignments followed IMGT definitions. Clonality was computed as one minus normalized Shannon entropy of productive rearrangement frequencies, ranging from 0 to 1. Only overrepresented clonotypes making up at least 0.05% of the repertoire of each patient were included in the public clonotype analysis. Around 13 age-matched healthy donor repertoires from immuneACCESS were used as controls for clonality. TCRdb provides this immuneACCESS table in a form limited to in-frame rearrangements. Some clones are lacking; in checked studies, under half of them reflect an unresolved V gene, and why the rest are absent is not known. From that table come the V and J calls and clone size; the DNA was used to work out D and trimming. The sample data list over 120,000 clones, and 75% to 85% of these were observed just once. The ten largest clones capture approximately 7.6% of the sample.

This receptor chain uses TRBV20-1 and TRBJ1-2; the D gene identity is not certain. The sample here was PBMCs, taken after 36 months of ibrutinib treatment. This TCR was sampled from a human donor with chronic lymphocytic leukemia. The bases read TGCAGTGCTAGAGTGTTCTTTGGCTACACCTTC. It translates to CSARVFFGYTF.